This T cell receptor (beta chain) was recovered during a study of untreated major depressive disorder. Study conclusions and caveats: Compared with controls, depressed patients showed more TRBV05-01 (Vbeta 5.1) usage in CD4+ T cells.

Sequencing used immunoSEQ multiplex PCR; TCRdb keeps in-frame clones, though not all of them. The sample comprises approximately 20,000 clones, around 85% of which are singletons, and about 0.8% rests with the top ten. Details on this clone: Its antigen is not known.

Germline assignment: CDR1 MNHNS and CDR2 SASEGT. This CDR3 contains 15 residues. V was trimmed by 6 bases and J by 0 bases, leaving 12 bases between them. The chain employs TRBV6-1 and TRBJ1-5; D unclear. The sequencing input was CD4+ T cells from PBMCs. This TCR was sampled from a woman aged 25-40 years in good health. The CDR3 DNA reads as TGTGCCAGCAGCGGTCAGACCCATAGCAATCAGCCCCAGCATTTT. It translates to CASSGQTHSNQPQHF.